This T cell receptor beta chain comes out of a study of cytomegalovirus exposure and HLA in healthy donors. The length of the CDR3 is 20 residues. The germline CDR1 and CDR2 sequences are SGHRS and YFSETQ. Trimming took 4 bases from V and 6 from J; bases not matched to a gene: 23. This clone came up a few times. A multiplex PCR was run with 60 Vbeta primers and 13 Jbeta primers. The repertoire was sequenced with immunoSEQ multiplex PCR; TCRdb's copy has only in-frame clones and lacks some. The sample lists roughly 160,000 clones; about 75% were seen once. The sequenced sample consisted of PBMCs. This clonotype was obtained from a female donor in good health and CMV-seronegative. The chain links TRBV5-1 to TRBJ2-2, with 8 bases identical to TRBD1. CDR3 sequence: CASSRTYKTGVEVAPGELFF. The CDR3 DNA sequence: TGCGCCAGCAGCAGGACCTATAAGACAGGGGTGGAGGTAGCGCCCGGGGAGCTGTTTTTT.